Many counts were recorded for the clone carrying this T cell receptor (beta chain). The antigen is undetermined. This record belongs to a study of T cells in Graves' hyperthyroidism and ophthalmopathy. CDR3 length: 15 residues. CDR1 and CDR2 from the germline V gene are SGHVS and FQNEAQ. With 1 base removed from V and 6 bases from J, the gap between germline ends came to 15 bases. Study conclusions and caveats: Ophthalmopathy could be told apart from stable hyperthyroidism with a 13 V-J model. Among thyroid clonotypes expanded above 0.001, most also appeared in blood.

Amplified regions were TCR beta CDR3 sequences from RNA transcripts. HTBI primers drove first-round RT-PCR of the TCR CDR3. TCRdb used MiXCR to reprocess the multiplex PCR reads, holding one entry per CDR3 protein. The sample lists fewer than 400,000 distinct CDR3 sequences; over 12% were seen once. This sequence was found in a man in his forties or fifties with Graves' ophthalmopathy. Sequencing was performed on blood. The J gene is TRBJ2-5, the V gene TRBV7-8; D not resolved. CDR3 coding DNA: TGTGCCAGCAGCTTAGTTGACTCTTCCGGAAAGACCCAGTACTTC. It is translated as CASSLVDSSGKTQYF.